These 17 T cell receptor beta chains came from one sample sequenced in a study of T cell changes during pregnancy in multiple sclerosis. Repertoires were generated with immunoSEQ multiplex PCR, while TCRdb's copy carries only in-frame clones and drops some. The table lists 85,000 to 120,000 clones, about nine tenths of them singletons. The sample here was peripheral blood, taken after pregnancy. Source of these receptors: a female donor with multiple sclerosis, enrolled in a pregnancy study.

This clone was counted between two and nine times. The rearrangement uses TRBV27 and TRBJ1-2; D not certain. Germline CDR1 is MNHEY and CDR2 is SMNVEV (reference sequence). Trimming took off 6 bases at V and 4 bases at J, with 6 bases between the two ends. CDR3 length: 11 residues. The CDR3 spells CASRTFYGYTF. The CDR3, as DNA: TGTGCCAGCAGAACTTTCTATGGCTACACCTTC.

This clone was seen ten or more times. The rearrangement uses TRBV10-3 and TRBJ1-2; 7 positions match TRBD1. The CDR3 has 13 amino acids. Trimming cost V 5 bases and J 2 bases; bases outside gene matches: 2. The germline V gene has CDR1 ENHRY and CDR2 SYGVKD. The CDR3 is CAISSDRNYGYTF. For the CDR3, the DNA is TGTGCCATCAGTTCGGACAGGAACTATGGCTACACCTTC.

The gene calls are TRBV14 and TRBJ1-1, with D tentatively TRBD1 (6 bases). Germline-derived CDR1 and CDR2 are SGHDN and FVKESK. CDR3 length equals 16 residues. The V end was cut by 4 bases, the J end by 1 base, with 16 bases between. CDR3 nucleotides: TGTGCCAGCAGCCGTCGGACCCAACAGGGGAACACTGAAGCTTTCTTT. The encoded protein is CASSRRTQQGNTEAFF.

The rearrangement links TRBV7-9 to TRBJ2-5, with no clear D. Germline V gives CDR1 SEHNR, CDR2 FQNEAQ (reference sequence). V was trimmed by 1 base and J by 3 bases, leaving 6 bases between them. CDR3 length: 13 residues. DNA of the CDR3: TGTGCCAGCAGCTTAGAGAACAAAGAGACCCAGTACTTC. Protein: CASSLENKETQYF.

The chain uses TRBV27 and TRBJ2-1; D is unresolved. V was trimmed by 6 bases and J by 8 bases, leaving 14 bases between them. The CDR3 runs to 13 residues. The germline V gene has CDR1 MNHEY and CDR2 SMNVEV (reference sequence). This CDR3 is CASSRRGDDEQFF. The CDR3 DNA reads as TGTGCCAGCAGCCGGAGAGGTGACGATGAGCAGTTCTTC.

V and J are TRBV6-5 and TRBJ2-5, with TRBD2 matching 9 bases. Trimming took 6 bases from V and 2 from J; bases not matched to a gene: 4. Germline V gene data show CDR1 as MNHEY and CDR2 as SVGAGI. This CDR3 has 14 residues. CDR3 DNA: TGTGCCAGCAGCCCAGCGGGAGGACAAGAGACCCAGTACTTC. The encoded protein is CASSPAGGQETQYF.

V is TRBV14 and J is TRBJ1-2, with a tentative D call TRBD1 (6 bases). CDR1 and CDR2 (germline): SGHDN, FVKESK. Trimming took 3 bases from V and 7 from J, leaving 15 bases between them. The CDR3 spans 14 residues. CDR3 region: CASSHDRRSSGYTF. The CDR3 nucleotides are TGTGCCAGCAGCCACGACAGGCGCAGCAGTGGCTACACCTTC.

J is TRBJ1-3 and V is TRBV30, with 10 positions matching TRBD1. The CDR3 is 16 amino acids. Germline V lookup: CDR1 GTSNPN, CDR2 SVGIG (reference sequence). J was trimmed by 2 bases and V by 0 bases; bases with no gene match: 4. The CDR3 DNA sequence: TGTGCCTGGAGTGTCCCGGACAGGGGGACTGGAAACACCATATATTTT. This sequence encodes CAWSVPDRGTGNTIYF. The full variable domain, with the rest looked up from reference TRBV30 and TRBJ1-3, is SQTIHQWPATLVQPVGSPLSLECTVEGTSNPNLYWYRQAAGRGLQLLFYSVGIGQISSEVPQNLSASRPQDRQFILSSKKLLLSDSGFYLCAWSVPDRGTGNTIYFGEGSWLTVV.

The CDR3 DNA follows: TGTGCCAGCAGCGTCTTGAGCGGGAGCGGAAACACCGGGGAGCTGTTTTTT. Translating gives CASSVLSGSGNTGELFF. The chain combines TRBV9 with TRBJ2-2; 8 bases fit TRBD2. The CDR3 runs to 17 residues. The J segment lost 2 bases and the V segment lost 2 bases, leaving 8 bases of the junction unmatched. Germline V gene lookup returns CDR1 SGDLS and CDR2 YYNGEE. The full variable domain, rest sourced from reference TRBV9 and TRBJ2-2, is DSGVTQTPKHLITATGQRVTLRCSPRSGDLSVYWYQQSLDQGLQFLIQYYNGEERAKGNILERFSAQQFPDLHSELNLSSLELGDSALYFCASSVLSGSGNTGELFFGEGSRLTVL.

The chain employs TRBV5-5 and TRBJ2-2; TRBD1 aligns across 8 bases. The V gene end was trimmed by 6 bases and the J gene end by 6 bases; junction bases not matched to a gene: 7. This CDR3 has 14 amino acids. Germline V lookup: CDR1 SGHKS, CDR2 YYEKEE (reference sequence). CDR3 region: CASTGTGSAGELFF. CDR3 coding DNA: TGTGCCAGCACCGGGACAGGATCCGCCGGGGAGCTGTTTTTT. Looking up the rest from reference TRBV5-5 and TRBJ2-2 gives the full variable domain: DAGVTQSPTHLIKTRGQQVTLRCSPISGHKSVSWYQQVLGQGPQFIFQYYEKEERGRGNFPDRFSARQFPNYSSELNVNALLLGDSALYLCASTGTGSAGELFFGEGSRLTVL.

The genes are TRBV7-2 and TRBJ1-2; 11 nucleotides agree with TRBD1. Germline V gene lookup returns CDR1 SGHTA and CDR2 FQGNSA. The CDR3 runs 14 residues. The V gene end was trimmed by 4 bases and the J gene end by 7 bases; junction bases not matched to a gene: 5. CDR3 region: CASSSRTGGVGYTF. DNA for the CDR3: TGTGCCAGCAGCTCCCGGACAGGGGGCGTTGGCTACACCTTC.

The chain uses TRBV29-1 and TRBJ1-1; 7 bases agree with TRBD1. The CDR3 loop spans 13 amino acids. Trimming took 7 bases from V and 6 from J; bases not matched to a gene: 11. The germline gives CDR1 SQVTM, CDR2 ANQGSEA. CDR3 loop: CSASRDSGAEAFF. In DNA form, the CDR3 reads TGCAGCGCGAGCCGGGACAGTGGGGCTGAAGCTTTCTTT.

V is TRBV5-4 and J is TRBJ2-5; 9 bases are shared with TRBD2. CDR1 and CDR2 (germline): SGHNT, YYREEE (reference sequence). The CDR3 is 14 amino acids. Trimming cost V 2 bases and J 4 bases; bases outside gene matches: 3. The CDR3 region has the DNA TGTGCCAGCAGCTTCAGCGGGGGGCGAGAGACCCAGTACTTC. Amino acids: CASSFSGGRETQYF.

J is TRBJ2-5 and V is TRBV10-1, with TRBD1 matching over 12 bases. V was clipped by 8 bases and J by 5 bases; unmatched bases: 9. This CDR3 region has 15 residues. From germline, CDR1 is WNHNN and CDR2 SYGVQD (reference sequence). DNA for the CDR3: TGCGCCAGCGGGACAGGGGGCGGGAGGAGGGAGACCCAGTACTTC. Amino acids: CASGTGGGRRETQYF.

The chain uses TRBV6-1 and TRBJ1-2, with 11 nucleotides matching TRBD1. This CDR3 region has 15 residues. V was pared by 6 bases and J by 2 bases, with 5 bases of the junction left unmatched. The germline CDR1 and CDR2 sequences are MNHNS and SASEGT. The CDR3 bases are TGTGCCAGCAGCACCGGGACAGGGGGGAACTATGGCTACACCTTC. Its protein product is CASSTGTGGNYGYTF.

CDR3 sequence reads: CASSVLSEQYF. The CDR3, as DNA: TGTGCCAGCAGTGTCTTGTCCGAGCAGTACTTC. The V gene is TRBV25-1, the J gene TRBJ2-7; D is unresolved. The CDR3 runs 11 residues. V was cut by 4 bases and J by 6 bases, with 7 bases left in between. CDR1 is MGHDK, CDR2 SYGVNS, per germline.

This clone was counted once. This chain uses TRBV20-1 with TRBJ2-7; D remains ambiguous. CDR3 length: 11 residues. Germline V gene data show CDR1 as DFQATT and CDR2 as SNEGSKA (reference sequence). Trimming took 0 bases from V and 12 from J, leaving 12 bases between them. The chain's CDR3 is CSARDGPQLYF. The CDR3 coding sequence is TGCAGTGCTAGAGATGGCCCCCAGTTGTACTTC.